These 29 T cell receptor beta chains came from one sample sequenced in a study of blood T cell repertoires in COVID-19 (dated by TCRdb to 2018 to 2020). Libraries were made using the immunoSEQ multiplex PCR assay. TCRdb mirrors the immuneACCESS table, restricted to in-frame sequences. Some clones are absent from its copies; in checked studies, under half trace to an unresolved V gene, and the reason for the others is unknown. Within this sample are about 70,000 clones, with over 80% of them counted one time only. 1.5% to 2% of the sample is taken by the ten largest. Input material: peripheral blood. These receptors were obtained from a woman aged 55-70 years with acute or convalescent COVID-19.

The chain links TRBV7-2 to TRBJ1-2; D gene unclear. The CDR3 totals 13 residues. CDR1 and CDR2 (germline): SGHTA, FQGNSA. Trimming stripped 1 base from V and 7 bases from J, with 10 bases between. The CDR3 sequence: CASSLGGVRGYTF. The DNA of the CDR3 is TGTGCCAGCAGCTTAGGCGGAGTCCGTGGCTACACCTTC.

J is TRBJ1-3 and V is TRBV4-1, with 7 bases that match TRBD1. V lost 3 bases and J lost 0; bases outside the gene matches: 11. This CDR3 is built from 18 residues. Germline V gene data show CDR1 as MGHRA and CDR2 as YSYEKL. This CDR3 is CASSHPQARGLSGNTIYF. In DNA form, the CDR3 reads TGCGCCAGCAGCCACCCCCAGGCTAGGGGGCTCTCTGGAAACACCATATATTTT.

The CDR3 DNA reads TGTGCCAGCAGTGGACAGGGAGCTGCAACTAATGAAAAACTGTTTTTT. Amino acids: CASSGQGAATNEKLFF. The V call is TRBV6-4, the J call TRBJ1-4; 7 nucleotides agree with TRBD1. The CDR3 covers 16 residues. The V segment lost 4 bases and the J segment 0 bases; nucleotides outside the gene matches: 5. Germline lookup yields CDR1 MRHNA and CDR2 SNTAGT.

A few counts support this clone. This chain joins TRBV7-2 and TRBJ2-5; D uncertain. Looked up from germline, CDR1 is SGHTA and CDR2 is FQGNSA. Trimming pared 2 bases from V and 4 bases from J, leaving 5 bases between. This CDR3 has 12 residues. The CDR3 loop is CASSLRAETQYF. CDR3 nucleotide sequence: TGTGCCAGCAGCTTACGAGCAGAGACCCAGTACTTC.

This chain joins TRBV21-1 and TRBJ2-7; the tabulated D call, TRBD2, remains unverified against the DNA. TRBV21-1 is termed a pseudogene. The CDR3 sequence is 12 residues long. The CDR3 loop is CASSPPLHEQYF. CDR3 coding DNA: TGTGCCAGCAGCCCCCCCCTCCACGAGCAGTACTTC.

This clone was counted between two and nine times. The V call is TRBV2, the J call TRBJ1-2; 12 nucleotides line up with TRBD1. V was clipped by 7 bases and J by 4 bases; unmatched bases: 4. This CDR3 region has 14 residues. Per the germline V gene, CDR1 is SNHLY and CDR2 is FYNNEI. The CDR3 loop is CASIRDRGLYGYTF. DNA of the CDR3: TGTGCCAGCATCAGGGACAGGGGGCTCTATGGCTACACCTTC.

The V gene is TRBV6-5, the J gene TRBJ1-6; no clear D. With 6 bases removed from V and 6 bases from J, the gap between germline ends came to 12 bases. The CDR3 runs 14 residues. Germline V gene sequence: CDR1 MNHEY, CDR2 SVGAGI. CDR3 nucleotides: TGTGCCAGCAGCCTCCTGAGTTTTAATTCACCCCTCCACTTT. It encodes CASSLLSFNSPLHF.

V is TRBV5-1 and J is TRBJ2-6; no reliable D call. V was cut by 3 bases and J by 4 bases, with 11 bases left in between. Germline V gene lookup returns CDR1 SGHRS and CDR2 YFSETQ. There are 15 residues in the CDR3. The CDR3 DNA is TGCGCCAGCAGCTCACAGTTTTCCGGGGCCAACGTCCTGACTTTC. Encoded protein: CASSSQFSGANVLTF.

This clone has more than one count but fewer than ten. The chain employs TRBV3-1 (or the pseudogene TRBV3-2) and TRBJ1-4; TRBD1 matches 7 bases. Germline CDR1 and CDR2: LGHDT and YNNKEL (reference sequence). J lost 8 bases, V lost 5 bases, and 5 bases had no gene match. The CDR3 runs 13 residues. CDR3 nucleotide sequence: TGTGCCAGCAGCATCAGGGGGACGGAAAAACTGTTTTTT. As protein: CASSIRGTEKLFF.

CDR3 protein: CATSDGGALAQYF. The CDR3 bases are TGTGCCACCAGTGATGGGGGGGCTTTGGCCCAGTACTTC. The rearrangement links TRBV24-1 to TRBJ2-5; possible D gene TRBD2, 7 bases. Per the germline V gene, CDR1 is KGHDR and CDR2 is SFDVKD. The CDR3 is made up of 13 amino acids. V gave up 3 bases and J gave up 9 bases, with 13 bases separating them.

This chain connects TRBV5-6 to TRBJ2-3; 9 bases agree with TRBD1. Trimming at V came to 2 bases and at J to 2 bases, leaving 3 bases not matched to a gene. CDR3 length equals 15 residues. CDR1 and CDR2 (germline): SGHDT, YYEEEE. CDR3 DNA sequence: TGTGCCAGCAGCTTCACAGGGGGCGACACAGATACGCAGTATTTT. Translating gives CASSFTGGDTDTQYF.

The V and J genes are TRBV7-9 and TRBJ2-3, with D maybe TRBD2 (5 bases). The germline V gene has CDR1 SEHNR and CDR2 FQNEAQ (reference sequence). The V end lost 1 base, the J end lost 2 bases, and 7 bases lay between the germline ends. The CDR3 has 14 residues. The CDR3 protein is CASSLVGATDTQYF. Written as DNA, the CDR3 is TGTGCCAGCAGCTTAGTGGGAGCCACAGATACGCAGTATTTT.

This clone was counted only a few times. The chain carries TRBV7-9 and TRBJ2-7; tentative D call: TRBD1 (6 bases). Germline V lookup: CDR1 SEHNR, CDR2 FQNEAQ (reference sequence). V dropped 1 base and J dropped 2 bases, with 12 bases sitting between them. The CDR3 is made up of 15 amino acids. CDR3 nucleotides: TGTGCCAGCAGCTTAGGGGGGCCCAAAACCTACGAGCAGTACTTC. Amino acid sequence: CASSLGGPKTYEQYF.

The chain couples TRBV2 to TRBJ1-1; D not resolved. In germline, CDR1 is SNHLY, CDR2 FYNNEI. The CDR3 consists of 14 residues. V lost 7 bases and J 1 base, leaving 13 bases between the germline ends. In nucleotides, the CDR3 is TGTGCCAGCATAAGGAGGGCGTCGAACACTGAAGCTTTCTTT. Translated, it gives CASIRRASNTEAFF.

The V call is TRBV28, the J call TRBJ2-5; maybe TRBD2 (6 bases). The length of the CDR3 is 16 residues. V gave up 3 bases and J gave up 2 bases, with 16 bases separating them. CDR1 and CDR2 from the germline V gene are MDHEN and SYDVKM. The CDR3 reads CASSFIGGTSQETQYF. The DNA for the CDR3 is TGTGCCAGCAGTTTTATCGGGGGAACCTCTCAAGAGACCCAGTACTTC.

This rearrangement joins TRBV29-1 to TRBJ2-4; 11 bases match TRBD2. The junction had 10 bases not matched to a gene; V was cut back by 6 bases and J by 6 bases. Germline V gives CDR1 SQVTM, CDR2 ANQGSEA. The CDR3 has 15 amino acids. The chain's CDR3 is CSVGGFGLAGNIQYF. The DNA for the CDR3 is TGCAGCGTGGGGGGGTTCGGACTAGCGGGAAACATTCAGTACTTC.

The chain has TRBV12-3 or TRBV12-4 and TRBJ1-1, with D possibly being TRBD1 (6 bases). V was pared by 1 base and J by 6 bases, with 9 bases between. The CDR3 has 13 residues. The CDR3 coding sequence is TGTGCCAGCAGTTTAGACAGGGAATCTGAAGCTTTCTTT. Amino acid sequence: CASSLDRESEAFF.

CDR3 DNA: TGTGCCAGCAGTTTGGGTCAGGGGCTACACTACGAGCAGTACTTC. The encoded protein is CASSLGQGLHYEQYF. The chain employs TRBV28 and TRBJ2-7, with D maybe TRBD1 (6 bases). Germline V gene lookup returns CDR1 MDHEN and CDR2 SYDVKM. This CDR3 is built from 15 residues. Trimming took 3 bases from V and 3 from J, leaving 15 bases between them.

This clone was picked up one time. This chain links TRBV5-4 with TRBJ2-2; a weak D match, TRBD2 (5 bases). The CDR3 contains 15 residues. Germline CDR1 is SGHNT and CDR2 is YYREEE (reference sequence). Deletions cut 0 bases from V and 6 bases from J, with 12 bases between. In nucleotides, the CDR3 is TGTGCCAGCAGCTTGGCCGGGGTAATTGCCGGGGAGCTGTTTTTT. This translates into CASSLAGVIAGELFF. The full variable domain, completed using reference TRBV5-4 and TRBJ2-2, is ETGVTQSPTHLIKTRGQQVTLRCSSQSGHNTVSWYQQALGQGPQFIFQYYREEENGRGNFPPRFSGLQFPNYSSELNVNALELDDSALYLCASSLAGVIAGELFFGEGSRLTVL.

The genes are TRBV5-4 and TRBJ2-2, with D maybe TRBD1 (6 bases). Germline-derived CDR1 and CDR2 are SGHNT and YYREEE (reference sequence). V lost 4 bases and J 5 bases, leaving 15 bases between the germline ends. This CDR3 has 15 amino acids. This CDR3 reads CASSKDRTPTGELFF. For the CDR3, the DNA is TGTGCCAGCAGCAAGGACAGAACTCCAACCGGGGAGCTGTTTTTT.

This clone was detected once. The chain uses TRBV5-6 and TRBJ1-4, with D tentatively TRBD1 (6 bases). V was pared by 7 bases and J by 2 bases, with 18 bases between. Germline CDR1 is SGHDT and CDR2 is YYEEEE. This CDR3 region has 16 residues. The CDR3 sequence: CASGYRARWTNEKLFF. DNA of the CDR3: TGTGCCAGCGGCTACAGGGCTCGATGGACTAATGAAAAACTGTTTTTT.

V gene TRBV4-1 combines with J gene TRBJ1-2, with TRBD1 identical over 11 bases. In germline, CDR1 is MGHRA, CDR2 YSYEKL. Trimming cost V 0 bases and J 2 bases; bases outside gene matches: 14. The CDR3 consists of 20 residues. CDR3 coding DNA: TGCGCCAGCAGCCAAGAATTGAGAATCGGACAGGGGGCAGTGAACTATGGCTACACCTTC. It is translated as CASSQELRIGQGAVNYGYTF.

The V call is TRBV11-3, the J call TRBJ1-4, with TRBD1 as a possible D gene (5 bases). The V end was cut by 1 base, the J end by 0 bases, with 9 bases between. The CDR3 totals 16 residues. Germline loops: CDR1 SGHNT, CDR2 YENEEA. The CDR3 region is CASSLGQFTTNEKLFF. The CDR3 coding sequence is TGTGCCAGCAGCTTAGGACAGTTCACAACTAATGAAAAACTGTTTTTT. Looking up the rest from reference TRBV11-3 and TRBJ1-4 gives the full variable domain: EAGVVQSPRYKIIEKKQPVAFWCNPISGHNTLYWYLQNLGQGPELLIRYENEEAVDDSQLPKDRFSAERLKGVDSTLKIQPAELGDSAVYLCASSLGQFTTNEKLFFGSGTQLSVL.

This clone was found a few times. The rearrangement links TRBV30 to TRBJ1-1; possible D gene TRBD1, 6 bases. The length of the CDR3 is 16 residues. Germline CDR1 GTSNPN, CDR2 SVGIG (reference sequence). V gave up 2 bases and J gave up 0 bases, with 16 bases separating them. As DNA, the CDR3 is TGTGCCTGGAGTCGAACAGGGACACACATGAACACTGAAGCTTTCTTT. Translating gives CAWSRTGTHMNTEAFF.

The chain links TRBV12-5 to TRBJ1-1; maybe TRBD1 (6 bases). The germline V gene encodes CDR1 LGHNT and CDR2 FRNRAP. CDR3 length equals 14 residues. Trimming shortened V by 7 bases and J by 5 bases, and 17 bases separated the two germline ends. The CDR3 loop reads CASATIQGKTEAFF. As DNA, the CDR3 is TGTGCTAGTGCCACGATTCAGGGGAAAACTGAAGCTTTCTTT.

The chain combines TRBV5-1 with TRBJ2-1; 15 bases match TRBD2. V lost 3 bases to trimming and J lost 8 bases; unmatched junction nucleotides: 9. CDR1 is SGHRS, CDR2 YFSETQ, per germline. There are 17 residues in the CDR3. Here the CDR3 DNA reads TGCGCCAGCAGCTCCGGACTAGCGGGAGGGCCAGTGGATGAGCAGTTCTTC. As protein: CASSSGLAGGPVDEQFF.

This clone has a handful of counts. CDR3 coding DNA: TGTGCCAGCAGCTTAGTAGGGACAGGGGAGGATACGCAGTATTTT. Amino acids: CASSLVGTGEDTQYF. The chain has TRBV7-6 and TRBJ2-3, with 10 bases matching TRBD1. Germline V lookup: CDR1 SGHVS, CDR2 FNYEAQ. CDR3 length: 15 amino acids. V was pared by 1 base and J by 6 bases, with 4 bases of the junction left unmatched.

The CDR3 loop is CASSSGLAGSTDTQYF. In nucleotides, the CDR3 is TGCGCCAGCAGCAGTGGTCTAGCGGGAAGCACAGATACGCAGTATTTT. The chain recombines TRBV5-1 with TRBJ2-3; 9 bases align to TRBD2. The CDR3 is made up of 16 amino acids. The V gene's germline CDR1 is SGHRS and CDR2 YFSETQ. V shed 4 bases and J 0 bases; nucleotides not matched to a gene: 6. Drawing the rest from reference TRBV5-1 and TRBJ2-3, the complete variable domain is KAGVTQTPRYLIKTRGQQVTLSCSPISGHRSVSWYQQTPGQGLQFLFEYFSETQRNKGNFPGRFSGRQFSNSRSEMNVSTLELGDSALYLCASSSGLAGSTDTQYFGPGTRLTVL.

The gene calls are TRBV21-1 and TRBJ1-6; the table's D gene call, TRBD1, was not cross checked with the DNA. TRBV21-1 is annotated as a pseudogene. The CDR3 length is 18 residues. CDR3 nucleotides: TGTGCCAGCAGCCCTTCCCTGGGGCCCGCACTCTATAATTCACCCCTCCACTTT. Protein product: CASSPSLGPALYNSPLHF.